This TCR beta chain was found in a study of cytomegalovirus exposure and HLA in healthy donors. The junction had 11 bases not matched to a gene; V was cut back by 6 bases and J by 2 bases. CDR3 length: 15 residues. Per germline, CDR1 SQVTM and CDR2 ANQGSEA. As for this clone: Its antigen is not identified.

13 Jbeta primers and 60 Vbeta primers were used for the PCR. Assay: immunoSEQ multiplex PCR; the TCRdb copy retains only in-frame clones and omits some. This repertoire shows under 200,000 clones, 80% to 90% found once; its top ten account for 9.3%. Overall study findings and caveats: TCR beta chains associated with HLA were, in a later analysis, more clonally expanded than equally common others. The authors reported that TCR beta sequences could predict HLA-A and HLA-B alleles. These predictions were accurate for most subjects in the first cohort. A later look showed TCR association rates differing by HLA locus, highest for DRB1 and lowest for HLA-C.

The rearrangement joins TRBV29-1 to TRBJ2-3; 7 bases align to TRBD1. Sequencing was done on a sample of PBMCs. This sequence originates from a man between 18 and 29 years old in good health and CMV-seropositive. In nucleotides, the CDR3 is TGCAGCGTACCTCAACAGGGGCCTTCCACAGATACGCAGTATTTT. Translating gives CSVPQQGPSTDTQYF.